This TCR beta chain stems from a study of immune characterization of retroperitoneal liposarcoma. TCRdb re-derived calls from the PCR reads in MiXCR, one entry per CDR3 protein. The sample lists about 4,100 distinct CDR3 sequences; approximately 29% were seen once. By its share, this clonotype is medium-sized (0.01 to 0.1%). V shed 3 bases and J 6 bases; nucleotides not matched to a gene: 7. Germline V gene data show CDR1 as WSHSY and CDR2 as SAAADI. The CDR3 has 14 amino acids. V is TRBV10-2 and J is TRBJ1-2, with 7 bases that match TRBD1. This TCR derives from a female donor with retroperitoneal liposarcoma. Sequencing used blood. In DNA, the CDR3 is TGCGCCAGCAGTGAATTACAGGGGCAAGATGGCTACACCTTC. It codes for CASSELQGQDGYTF.